The sequence of this T cell receptor beta chain was determined in a study of OX40 agonist ivuxolimab in advanced cancers. Study overall: An anti-OX40 (CD134) antibody with agonistic activity, ivuxolimab, was administered to patients.

Produced via immunoSEQ multiplex PCR; TCRdb's table is partial and in-frame only. The repertoire holds approximately 65,000 clones, with roughly 87% as singletons. The germline CDR1 and CDR2 sequences are PRHDT and FYEKMQ (reference sequence). The CDR3 extends over 14 amino acids. J gave up 4 bases and V 5 bases, and 5 bases lay outside the gene matches. This TCR came from an adult with an advanced solid tumor such as melanoma, head and neck, liver or kidney cancer. The chain combines TRBV13 with TRBJ2-7; the match to TRBD1 covers 10 bases. Sequenced here: CD4+ or CD8+ T cells sorted from blood, sampled in a trial of the OX40 agonist ivuxolimab. The CDR3 sequence is CASSPDRGPYEQYF. In DNA, the CDR3 is TGTGCCAGCAGCCCCGACAGGGGGCCGTACGAGCAGTACTTC.